The T cell receptor (beta chain) described here comes from a study of cytomegalovirus exposure and HLA in healthy donors. The overall study: In a later analysis, it was reported that the 110 or so validation repertoires had been produced on the same platform as the 550 to 850 repertoires belonging to the first cohort.

Libraries were prepared by immunoSEQ multiplex PCR; TCRdb keeps only in-frame clonotypes and omits some of them. This sample has about 360,000 clones; roughly 89% occur once, and the top ten carry approximately 0.86%. The germline CDR1 and CDR2 sequences are SEHNR and FQNEAQ (reference sequence). The CDR3 has 13 amino acids. V lost 5 bases, J lost 11 bases, and 7 bases stayed unmatched. On this clone: Its antigen is undetermined.

The donors were members of the roughly 120-subject validation cohort (separate from the roughly 670-subject first cohort). Study outcomes and limitations: Altogether, 160 or so TCR beta chains were recorded as cytomegalovirus-associated. Reportedly, diagnosis of cytomegalovirus status by the classifier showed high specificity and sensitivity.

The sample taken for sequencing was PBMCs. This rearrangement joins TRBV7-9 to TRBJ1-4, with 8 bases that match TRBD1. This sequence was found in a young woman in good health and CMV-seronegative. CDR3 nucleotides: TGTGCCAGCAGCCCCGGACAGGGATCGAAACTGTTTTTT. As protein: CASSPGQGSKLFF.